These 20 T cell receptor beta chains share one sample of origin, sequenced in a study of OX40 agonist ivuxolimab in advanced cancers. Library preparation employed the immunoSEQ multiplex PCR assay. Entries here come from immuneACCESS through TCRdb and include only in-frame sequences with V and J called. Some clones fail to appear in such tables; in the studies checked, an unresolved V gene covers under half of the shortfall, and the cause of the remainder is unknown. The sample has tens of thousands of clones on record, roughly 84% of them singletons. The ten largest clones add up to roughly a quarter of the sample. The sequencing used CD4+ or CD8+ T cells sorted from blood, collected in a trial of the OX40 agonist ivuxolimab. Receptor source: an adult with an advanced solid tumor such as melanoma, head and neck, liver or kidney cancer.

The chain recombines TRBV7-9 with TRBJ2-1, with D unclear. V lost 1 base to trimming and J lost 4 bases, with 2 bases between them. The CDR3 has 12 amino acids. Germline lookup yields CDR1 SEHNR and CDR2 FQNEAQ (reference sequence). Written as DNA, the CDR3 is TGTGCCAGCAGCTTAGGTTACAATGAGCAGTTCTTC. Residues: CASSLGYNEQFF.

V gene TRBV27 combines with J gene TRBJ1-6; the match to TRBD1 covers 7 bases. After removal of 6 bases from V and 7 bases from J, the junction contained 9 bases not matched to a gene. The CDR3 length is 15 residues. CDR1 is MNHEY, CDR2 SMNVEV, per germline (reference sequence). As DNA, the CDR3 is TGTGCCAGCAGCTTGACAGGGCTTTCGAATTCACCCCTCCACTTT. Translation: CASSLTGLSNSPLHF.

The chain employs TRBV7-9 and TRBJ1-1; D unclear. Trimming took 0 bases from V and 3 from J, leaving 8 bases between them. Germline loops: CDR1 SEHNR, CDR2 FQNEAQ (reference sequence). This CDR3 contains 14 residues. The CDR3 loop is CASSLAGFDTEAFF. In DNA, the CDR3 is TGTGCCAGCAGCTTAGCAGGGTTCGACACTGAAGCTTTCTTT.

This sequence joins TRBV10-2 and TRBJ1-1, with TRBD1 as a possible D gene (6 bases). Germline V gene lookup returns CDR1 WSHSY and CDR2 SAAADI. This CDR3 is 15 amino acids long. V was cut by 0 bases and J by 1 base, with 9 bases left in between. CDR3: CASSESRTANTEAFF. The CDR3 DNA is TGCGCCAGCAGTGAGTCGAGGACAGCGAACACTGAAGCTTTCTTT.

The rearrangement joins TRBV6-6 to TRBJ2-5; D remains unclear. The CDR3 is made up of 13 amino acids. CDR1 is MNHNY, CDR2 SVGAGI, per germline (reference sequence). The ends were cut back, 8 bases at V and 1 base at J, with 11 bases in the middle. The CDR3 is CASVRARQETQYF. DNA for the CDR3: TGTGCCAGCGTCCGAGCCCGCCAAGAGACCCAGTACTTC.

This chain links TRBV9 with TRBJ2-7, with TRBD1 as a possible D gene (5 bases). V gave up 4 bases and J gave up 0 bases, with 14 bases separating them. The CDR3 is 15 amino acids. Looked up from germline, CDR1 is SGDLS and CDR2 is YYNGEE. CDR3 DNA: TGTGCCAGCAGCCCCCGACAGTCGAGCTCCTACGAGCAGTACTTC. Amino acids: CASSPRQSSSYEQYF.

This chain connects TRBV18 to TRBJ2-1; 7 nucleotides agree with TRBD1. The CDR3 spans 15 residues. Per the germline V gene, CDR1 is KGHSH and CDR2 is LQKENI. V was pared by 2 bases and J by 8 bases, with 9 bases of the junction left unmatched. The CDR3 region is CASSPETGYHYEQFF. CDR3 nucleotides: TGTGCCAGCTCACCAGAGACAGGGTATCATTATGAGCAGTTCTTC.

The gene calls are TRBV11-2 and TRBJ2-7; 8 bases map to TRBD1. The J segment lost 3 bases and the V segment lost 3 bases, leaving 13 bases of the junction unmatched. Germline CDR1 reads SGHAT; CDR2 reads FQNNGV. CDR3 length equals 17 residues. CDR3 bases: TGTGCCAGCAGCTTTGGATTTGCCGGGACAGGCAACTACGAGCAGTACTTC. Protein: CASSFGFAGTGNYEQYF.

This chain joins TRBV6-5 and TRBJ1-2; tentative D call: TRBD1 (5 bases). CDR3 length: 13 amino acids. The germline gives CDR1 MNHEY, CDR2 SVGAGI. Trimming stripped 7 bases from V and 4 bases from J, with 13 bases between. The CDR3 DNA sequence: TGTGCCAGCACTCTACGGGGGTTCTATGGCTACACCTTC. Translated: CASTLRGFYGYTF.

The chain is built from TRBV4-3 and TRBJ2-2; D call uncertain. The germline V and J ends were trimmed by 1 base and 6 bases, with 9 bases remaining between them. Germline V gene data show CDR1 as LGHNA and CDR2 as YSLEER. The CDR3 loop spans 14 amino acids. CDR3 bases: TGCGCCAGCAGCCAAGTTGACGCGTCCGGGGAGCTGTTTTTT. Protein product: CASSQVDASGELFF.

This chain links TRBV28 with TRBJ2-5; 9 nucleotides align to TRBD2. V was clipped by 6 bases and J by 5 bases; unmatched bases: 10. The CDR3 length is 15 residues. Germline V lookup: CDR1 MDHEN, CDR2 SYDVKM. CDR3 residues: CASSPPRGGGETQYF. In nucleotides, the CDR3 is TGTGCCAGCAGCCCCCCGCGGGGGGGCGGGGAGACCCAGTACTTC.

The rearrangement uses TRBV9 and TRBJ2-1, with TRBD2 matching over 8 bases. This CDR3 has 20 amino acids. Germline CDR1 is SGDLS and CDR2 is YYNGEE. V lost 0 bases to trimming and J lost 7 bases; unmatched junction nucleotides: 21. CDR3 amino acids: CASSVANALRAGEVGNEQFF. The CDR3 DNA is TGTGCCAGCAGCGTAGCCAACGCGTTACGAGCGGGAGAGGTGGGGAATGAGCAGTTCTTC.

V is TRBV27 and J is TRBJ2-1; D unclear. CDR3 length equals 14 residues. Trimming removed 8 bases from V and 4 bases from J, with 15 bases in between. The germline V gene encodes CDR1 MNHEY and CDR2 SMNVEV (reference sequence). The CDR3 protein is CASSIALSYNEQFF. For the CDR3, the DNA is TGTGCCAGCTCTATAGCCCTATCATACAATGAGCAGTTCTTC.

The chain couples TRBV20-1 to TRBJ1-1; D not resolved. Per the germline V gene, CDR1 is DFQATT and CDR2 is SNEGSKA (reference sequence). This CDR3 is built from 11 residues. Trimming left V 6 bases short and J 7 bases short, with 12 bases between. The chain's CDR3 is CSARRQIEAFF. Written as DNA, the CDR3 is TGCAGTGCCCGGAGACAAATTGAAGCTTTCTTT.

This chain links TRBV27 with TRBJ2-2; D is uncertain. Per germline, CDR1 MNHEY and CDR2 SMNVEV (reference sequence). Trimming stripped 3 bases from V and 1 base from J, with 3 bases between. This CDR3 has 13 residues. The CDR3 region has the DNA TGTGCCAGCAGTTTGAGGAACACCGGGGAGCTGTTTTTT. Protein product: CASSLRNTGELFF.

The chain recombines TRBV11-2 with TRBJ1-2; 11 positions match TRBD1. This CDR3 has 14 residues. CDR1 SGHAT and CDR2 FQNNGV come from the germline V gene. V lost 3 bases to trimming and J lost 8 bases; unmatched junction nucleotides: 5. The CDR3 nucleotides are TGTGCCAGCAGCTTGGGACAGGGGGTTCGGGGCTACACCTTC. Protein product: CASSLGQGVRGYTF.

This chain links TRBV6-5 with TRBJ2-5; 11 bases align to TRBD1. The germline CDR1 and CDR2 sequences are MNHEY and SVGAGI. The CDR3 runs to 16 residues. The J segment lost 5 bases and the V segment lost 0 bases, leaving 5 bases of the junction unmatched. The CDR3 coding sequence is TGTGCCAGCAGTTACTCCGGACAGGGGGCGCGGGAGACCCAGTACTTC. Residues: CASSYSGQGARETQYF.

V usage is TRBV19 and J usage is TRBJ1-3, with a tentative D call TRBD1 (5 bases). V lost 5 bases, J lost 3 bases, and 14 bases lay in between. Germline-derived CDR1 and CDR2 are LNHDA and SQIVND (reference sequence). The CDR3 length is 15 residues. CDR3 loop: CASSGRATIGNTIYF. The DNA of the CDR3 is TGTGCCAGTAGTGGCAGGGCTACAATTGGAAACACCATATATTTT.

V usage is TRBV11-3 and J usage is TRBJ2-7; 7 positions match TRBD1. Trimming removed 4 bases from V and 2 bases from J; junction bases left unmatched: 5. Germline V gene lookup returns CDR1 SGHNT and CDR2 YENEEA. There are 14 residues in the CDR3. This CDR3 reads CASSSRQGTYEQYF. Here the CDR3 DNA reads TGTGCCAGCAGCTCACGACAGGGAACCTACGAGCAGTACTTC.

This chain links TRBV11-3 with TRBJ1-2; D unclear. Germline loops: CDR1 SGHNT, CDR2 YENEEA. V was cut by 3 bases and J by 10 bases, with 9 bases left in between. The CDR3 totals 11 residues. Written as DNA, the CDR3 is TGTGCCAGCAGCTTCGGACGGGTCTACACCTTC. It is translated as CASSFGRVYTF.